The T cell receptor (beta chain) described here comes from a study of human T cells and chemical hapten exposure. CDR1 and CDR2 from the germline V gene are LGHNA and YSLEER. The CDR3 sequence is 18 residues long. Trimming stripped 0 bases from V and 3 bases from J, with 17 bases between. Someone pulled total RNA out of unfractionated whole blood. This clonotype turned up a few times. TCRdb redid the calling of the 5' RACE reads with MiXCR, one entry per CDR3 protein. The data contain more than 60,000 distinct CDR3 sequences, more than 15% of them singletons. The TCR originated in a female donor in good health. This chain joins TRBV4-3 and TRBJ2-2; D is possibly TRBD1 (6 bases). The DNA for the CDR3 is TGCGCCAGCAGCCAAGATTTTACAGGGAGTCGGGACACCGGGGAGCTGTTTTTT. It specifies CASSQDFTGSRDTGELFF.